What follows are 23 T cell receptor beta chains derived from one specimen sequenced in a study of T-cell reconstitution after alpha-beta-depleted transplantation in children. Unique molecular identifiers were used in preparing the TCRbeta library. TCRdb processed the PCR reads anew with MiXCR; each CDR3 protein has one entry. The sample holds approximately 500,000 distinct CDR3 sequences, approximately 10% seen once. The material sequenced was PBMCs, taken before TCRalphabeta/CD19-depleted stem cell transplant. All receptors derive from a child aged 2-15 years with inherited bone marrow failure, due to receive a stem cell transplant.

This clonotype has only a few counts. This chain's CDR3 is CASSEGLLGSNQPQHF. The DNA for the CDR3 is TGTGCCAGCAGTGAAGGCCTCCTCGGCAGCAATCAGCCCCAGCATTTT. The chain links TRBV2 to TRBJ1-5, with D hard to call. The CDR3 is made up of 16 amino acids. The germline gives CDR1 SNHLY, CDR2 FYNNEI. V shed 1 base and J shed 1 base, with 11 bases lying between them. Looking up the rest from reference TRBV2 and TRBJ1-5 gives the full variable domain: EPEVTQTPSHQVTQMGQEVILRCVPISNHLYFYWYRQILGQKVEFLVSFYNNEISEKSEIFDDQFSVERPDGSNFTLKIRSTKLEDSAMYFCASSEGLLGSNQPQHFGDGTRLSIL.

In its sample, this clonotype was seen many times. The V and J genes are TRBV20-1 and TRBJ2-5, with TRBD1 as a possible D gene (6 bases). The CDR3 contains 15 residues. From germline, CDR1 is DFQATT and CDR2 SNEGSKA (reference sequence). The ends were cut back, 3 bases at V and 2 bases at J, with 16 bases in the middle. CDR3 in DNA: TGCAGTGCTAGTCTGCAGGGGCTCGGGCAAGAGACCCAGTACTTC. Translated: CSASLQGLGQETQYF.

This chain joins TRBV7-2 and TRBJ1-5, with TRBD1 matching 8 bases. Looked up from germline, CDR1 is SGHTA and CDR2 is FQGNSA. There are 15 residues in the CDR3. Trimming at V came to 5 bases and at J to 5 bases, leaving 8 bases not matched to a gene. The CDR3 nucleotides are TGTGCCAGCAGCCGTTCAGACAGGGGACATCAGCCCCAGCATTTT. Translating gives CASSRSDRGHQPQHF.

This clonotype has a count of ten or more. The J gene is TRBJ1-2, the V gene TRBV27; no clear D. CDR3 length: 15 residues. Germline CDR1 is MNHEY and CDR2 is SMNVEV (reference sequence). V gave up 0 bases and J gave up 7 bases, with 15 bases separating them. The CDR3: CASSLSSTNRGGYTF. DNA of the CDR3: TGTGCCAGCAGTTTATCATCGACTAACAGAGGTGGCTACACCTTC.

In this sample, this clonotype turned up many times. The gene calls are TRBV27 and TRBJ2-2; TRBD1 matches at 7 bases. The CDR3 runs to 13 residues. Germline CDR1 is MNHEY and CDR2 is SMNVEV (reference sequence). V shed 8 bases, J shed 3 bases, and the junction held 3 bases outside the gene matches. The CDR3 region is CASADRHTGELFF. The CDR3 DNA sequence: TGTGCCAGCGCGGACAGGCACACCGGGGAGCTGTTTTTT.

Only a few counts were recorded for this clonotype. The gene calls are TRBV6-2 or TRBV6-3 and TRBJ2-7, with D unresolved. This CDR3 is built from 11 residues. Germline V gene lookup returns CDR1 MNHEY and CDR2 SVGEGT. The V end lost 8 bases, the J end lost 7 bases, and 12 bases lay between the germline ends. The CDR3 DNA reads TGTGCCAGCTTCCGGTTTGGGGAGCAGTACTTC. Encoded protein: CASFRFGEQYF.

This clonotype was seen only a few times. V and J are TRBV30 and TRBJ1-5, with D perhaps matching TRBD1 (5 bases). Germline values: CDR1 GTSNPN, CDR2 SVGIG (reference sequence). The CDR3 consists of 15 residues. V shed 1 base and J shed 1 base, with 11 bases lying between them. The DNA of the CDR3 is TGTGCCTGGAGTGGAGGGGCGTACAGCAATCAGCCCCAGCATTTT. Its protein is CAWSGGAYSNQPQHF.

Ten or more counts support this clonotype. V usage is TRBV10-3 and J usage is TRBJ2-7, with D maybe TRBD1 (5 bases). Germline V gives CDR1 ENHRY, CDR2 SYGVKD. This CDR3 spans 16 amino acids. V shed 0 bases and J shed 3 bases, with 15 bases lying between them. CDR3 DNA sequence: TGTGCCATCAGTGAGTCTCCGGACACGGTCTACTACGAGCAGTACTTC. This encodes CAISESPDTVYYEQYF.

This clonotype was counted a few times. The chain combines TRBV24-1 with TRBJ2-5, with 7 bases fitting TRBD1. This CDR3 is built from 16 residues. CDR1 and CDR2 (germline): KGHDR, SFDVKD. V dropped 4 bases and J dropped 3; count of bases not matched to a gene: 10. The CDR3 DNA reads as TGTGCCACCAGTGACCCCGACAGGGTCGGAGAAGAGACCCAGTACTTC. Its translation: CATSDPDRVGEETQYF.

The chain joins TRBV29-1 to TRBJ2-2; 10 bases line up with TRBD2. In germline, CDR1 is SQVTM, CDR2 ANQGSEA. There are 15 residues in the CDR3. With 6 bases clipped from V and 4 bases from J, the junction kept 8 bases outside the gene matches. The chain's CDR3 is CSVASGRFGTGELFF. The CDR3 nucleotides read TGCAGCGTCGCTAGCGGGAGATTTGGCACCGGGGAGCTGTTTTTT.

This clonotype occurred many times. The V call is TRBV15, the J call TRBJ2-3, with 8 bases identical to TRBD2. Germline CDR1 is LNHNV and CDR2 is YYDKDF (reference sequence). V was clipped by 1 base and J by 4 bases; unmatched bases: 13. The CDR3 is made up of 18 amino acids. The CDR3 here is CATSRGHGEGLVPDTQYF. The CDR3, as DNA: TGTGCCACCAGCAGAGGTCATGGGGAGGGACTAGTTCCAGATACGCAGTATTTT.

Notes on this clonotype: This may stem from a read error, because a much larger clone lies one nucleotide away. The chain combines TRBV21-1 with TRBJ2-1. TRBV21-1 has pseudogene status. This CDR3 contains 10 residues. DNA for the CDR3: TGTGCCAGCCGGGTCTTAAGCCAGTTCTTC. As protein: CASRVLSQFF.

This clonotype appeared many times. The chain carries TRBV20-1 and TRBJ2-3, with 7 bases fitting TRBD2. The J segment lost 2 bases and the V segment lost 6 bases, leaving 8 bases of the junction unmatched. Germline values: CDR1 DFQATT, CDR2 SNEGSKA (reference sequence). There are 14 residues in the CDR3. The chain's CDR3 is CSAQWLADTDTQYF. CDR3 sequence (DNA): TGCAGTGCGCAGTGGCTAGCGGACACAGATACGCAGTATTTT.

This chain connects TRBV5-1 to TRBJ1-2; perhaps TRBD1 as D (5 bases). CDR3 length equals 15 residues. Germline CDR1 SGHRS, CDR2 YFSETQ. The ends were cut back, 0 bases at V and 4 bases at J, with 13 bases in the middle. The DNA for the CDR3 is TGCGCCAGCAGCTTGGGGGACGGAGGACCCTATGGCTACACCTTC. Protein: CASSLGDGGPYGYTF.

This clonotype was seen repeatedly, ten times or more. V is TRBV28 and J is TRBJ2-7, with 7 nucleotides matching TRBD2. V was pared by 7 bases and J by 5 bases, with 11 bases of the junction left unmatched. CDR3 length: 14 amino acids. The germline V gene has CDR1 MDHEN and CDR2 SYDVKM. Here the CDR3 DNA reads TGTGCCAGCACCTTACGCGGGAGTTTCCACGAGCAGTACTTC. This sequence encodes CASTLRGSFHEQYF.

The sample holds a few counts of this clonotype. CDR3 DNA sequence: TGTGCCAGCTCACCATTACTAGCGGGAGTAAATGAGCAGTTCTTC. Translation: CASSPLLAGVNEQFF. The rearrangement uses TRBV18 and TRBJ2-1, with 11 bases fitting TRBD2. V dropped 2 bases and J dropped 7; count of bases not matched to a gene: 4. Germline CDR1 reads KGHSH; CDR2 reads LQKENI. The CDR3 has 15 amino acids.

This clonotype was observed a few times. The rearrangement links TRBV5-5 to TRBJ2-7, with no clear D. Germline V gene lookup returns CDR1 SGHKS and CDR2 YYEKEE (reference sequence). Trimming shortened V by 2 bases and J by 4 bases, and 13 bases separated the two germline ends. The CDR3 extends over 14 amino acids. DNA for the CDR3: TGTGCCAGCAGCTTACAAACTGGGCCTTACGAGCAGTACTTC. It is translated as CASSLQTGPYEQYF.

This clonotype turned up a few times. J is TRBJ1-3 and V is TRBV6-5; 8 bases map to TRBD1. V was pared by 2 bases and J by 4 bases, with 4 bases of the junction left unmatched. The CDR3 is made up of 15 amino acids. The germline gives CDR1 MNHEY, CDR2 SVGAGI. The chain's CDR3 is CASSYGQGLGNTIYF. Here the CDR3 DNA reads TGTGCCAGCAGTTACGGACAGGGATTAGGAAACACCATATATTTT.

This clonotype has ten or more counts. This chain joins TRBV12-3 or TRBV12-4 and TRBJ2-7; possibly TRBD1 or TRBD2 for D (5 bases each). This CDR3 has 15 residues. V was cut by 10 bases and J by 4 bases, with 23 bases left in between. The CDR3 nucleotides read TGTGCCACCCCACCCCGGGACCAGCCAGGGTACGAGCAGTACTTC. Translating gives CATPPRDQPGYEQYF.

A note on this clonotype: A much larger clone lies a single base off, so this may be a read error. The chain carries TRBV6-1 and TRBJ2-3, with 7 bases aligning to TRBD1. V trimming: 6 bases; J trimming: 6 bases; junction bases outside the gene matches: 6. Germline V gene sequence: CDR1 MNHNS, CDR2 SASEGT. The CDR3 is 13 residues long. The CDR3 nucleotides read TGTGCCAGCAGCGACAGGGTGTTGGATACGCAGTATTTT. As protein: CASSDRVLDTQYF.

At least ten counts were recorded for this clonotype. V gene TRBV5-1 combines with J gene TRBJ2-5; tentative D call: TRBD1 (6 bases). With 4 bases removed from V and 4 bases from J, the gap between germline ends came to 14 bases. Per the germline V gene, CDR1 is SGHRS and CDR2 is YFSETQ. This CDR3 has 14 amino acids. The CDR3 spells CASSATRTAETQYF. CDR3 DNA sequence: TGCGCCAGCAGCGCAACCCGGACAGCAGAGACCCAGTACTTC.

The chain has TRBV6-2 or TRBV6-3 and TRBJ2-7, with 9 bases that match TRBD2. Trimming at V came to 8 bases and at J to 3 bases, leaving 5 bases not matched to a gene. Looked up from germline, CDR1 is MNHEY and CDR2 is SVGEGT. This CDR3 is built from 13 residues. CDR3 amino acids: CASVSGRNYEQYF. DNA for the CDR3: TGTGCCAGCGTAAGCGGGAGGAACTACGAGCAGTACTTC.

Concerning this clonotype itself: This clone may be a read error of a much larger clone one base away. The CDR3 coding sequence is TGTGCCCTAGGCCGGGGGACTAGCGGGTCCTACAAGCAGTACTTC. This codes for CALGRGTSGSYKQYF. The rearrangement links TRBV10-3 to TRBJ2-7; 12 bases are a match to TRBD2. The CDR3 is 15 residues long. The V gene's germline CDR1 is ENHRY and CDR2 SYGVKD.